This TCR beta chain was identified during a study of blood T cell repertoires in COVID-19 (dated by TCRdb to the early 2020s). About the study as a whole: The collaborator samples originated in the United States, Italy and Spain and spanned the acute and convalescent phases of COVID-19. The material from the prospective study consisted of cDNA or gDNA derived from T cells, B-cell-depleted T cells, or PBMCs. The dataset comprised deeply sampled blood TCRbeta repertoires from subjects exposed to, actively infected with, or recovered from COVID-19. The repertoires were released in a freely available public database intended as a resource for research on the immune response to SARS-CoV-2. Samples came from the ongoing ImmuneRACE study (first 160 participants) plus 1,254 subjects from 6 global collaborators. The sample metadata nearly always contained a de-identified subject ID, COVID-19 status, age in years and sex. Where available, HLA class I and class II types were obtained from metadata supplied by the sample provider rather than from assay-based typing. What the study reported, not specific to this receptor: The amount of clinical and demographic metadata varied by source and participant and was provided uncurated.

TCRbeta CDR3 regions were amplified from genomic DNA by means of the immunoSEQ Assay, a bias-controlled multiplex PCR. As for the authors' bioinformatics: The number of nucleated cells in each sample was estimated from the amplification of reference gene primers within the assay. Sequence reads were collapsed and filtered to measure the absolute abundance of every unique TCRbeta CDR3 rearrangement. Productive Simpson clonality was computed per sample as the square root of Simpson's diversity index over productive rearrangements. The table comes from immuneACCESS by way of TCRdb, which keeps in-frame sequences with V and J called. Part of the clones is missing from these tables; in studies checked, under half for an unresolved V gene and the rest for unknown reasons. D and trimming were read from the DNA, whereas the V and J calls and clone size are those reported in that table. Counted in this sample were nearly 300,000 clones; nearly 90% of them appeared once. The top ten constitute roughly 2.9% of the sample.

About this clone: No antigen is known for it. No quality values exist for individual bases; no much larger clone is one base distant.

Participants in the prospective study were aged roughly 18 to 100 years, lived in 20 to 30 United States geographic areas, and enrolled through a virtual design. In the prospective study, cohorts were assigned on the basis of participant-reported clinical history obtained from a screening survey and a study questionnaire. Exposed participants had been in contact with someone with a PCR-confirmed or clinician-diagnosed COVID-19 case within 2 weeks of study entry. Mobile phlebotomists in the prospective study collected whole blood, serum and a nasopharyngeal or oropharyngeal swab from every participant. Over an approximately 2-month period, participants in the prospective study had the option of providing additional blood draws and questionnaires. Prospective study blood samples were shipped either frozen or at room temperature before DNA extraction. The sequence was obtained from a woman between 50 and 59 years old who had been exposed to COVID-19. Sequenced sample: PBMCs or T cells enriched from blood (not recorded which).

The DNA is TGTGCCAGCAGCCTCCCCAGGACAGGGTATGGTGAGCAGTTCTTC. This is translated as CASSLPRTGYGEQFF. Recombination connected TRBV7-8 to TRBJ2-1, with 8 middle bases fitting TRBD1. Trimming accounts for 5 bases at V and 9 bases at J, while the number of junction bases matched to no gene is 12. Its CDR3 holds 15 amino acids, cysteine through phenylalanine. Only the CDR3 region is kept as DNA, spanning 45 bases read in frame from base 1. As encoded in the germline V gene, CDR1 is SGHVS while CDR2 is FQNEAQ.